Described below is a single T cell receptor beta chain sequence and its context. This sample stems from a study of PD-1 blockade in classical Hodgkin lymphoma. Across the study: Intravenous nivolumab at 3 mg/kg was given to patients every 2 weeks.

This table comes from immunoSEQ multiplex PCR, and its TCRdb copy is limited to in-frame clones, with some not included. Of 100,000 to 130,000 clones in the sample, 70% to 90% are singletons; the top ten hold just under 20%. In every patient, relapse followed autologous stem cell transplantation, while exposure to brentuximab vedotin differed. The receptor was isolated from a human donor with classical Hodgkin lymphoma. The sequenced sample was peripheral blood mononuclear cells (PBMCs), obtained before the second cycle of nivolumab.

The CDR3 loop is CASSILAGAGKYTDTQYF. The CDR3 DNA sequence: TGTGCCAGTAGTATCTTGGCGGGAGCTGGGAAATACACAGATACGCAGTATTTT. The rearrangement links TRBV19 to TRBJ2-3; TRBD2 aligns across 7 bases. The CDR3 covers 18 residues. Trimming removed 3 bases from V and 2 bases from J; junction bases left unmatched: 14. CDR1 and CDR2 from the germline V gene are LNHDA and SQIVND (reference sequence). The variable domain in full, with the rest retrieved from reference TRBV19 and TRBJ2-3, is DGGITQSPKYLFRKEGQNVTLSCEQNLNHDAMYWYRQDPGQGLRLIYYSQIVNDFQKGDIAEGYSVSREKKESFPLTVTSAQKNPTAFYLCASSILAGAGKYTDTQYFGPGTRLTVL.